Below, one T cell receptor beta chain is given with its context. Germline values: CDR1 LNHDA, CDR2 SQIVND (reference sequence). V was clipped by 1 base and J by 5 bases; unmatched bases: 5. The CDR3 is 15 residues long. This sample is part of a study of T cell changes during pregnancy in multiple sclerosis. The method was immunoSEQ multiplex PCR; TCRdb's version includes in-frame clones alone and lacks a portion of them. The sample contains roughly 100,000 clones, roughly 89% of which appear only once. The chain links TRBV19 to TRBJ1-5, with 7 bases identical to TRBD1. The sequence came from a female donor in good health, enrolled as a control in a pregnancy study. The material sequenced was peripheral blood, taken after pregnancy. CDR3 protein: CASSIARGPDQPQHF. DNA of the CDR3: TGTGCCAGTAGTATAGCGAGGGGGCCCGATCAGCCCCAGCATTTT.